This passage covers 9 T cell receptor beta chains from one sample sequenced in a study of cytomegalovirus exposure and HLA in healthy donors. PCR involved 60 Vbeta and 13 Jbeta primers. The repertoire was sequenced with immunoSEQ multiplex PCR; TCRdb's copy has only in-frame clones and lacks some. The sample has around 92,000 clones; approximately 72% are singletons. What was sequenced was PBMCs. All receptors come from a woman in her seventies in good health and CMV-seropositive.

The chain is built from TRBV28 and TRBJ1-1; weak D call: TRBD1 (5 bases). V shed 6 bases and J shed 6 bases, with 14 bases lying between them. The CDR3 sequence is 13 residues long. Germline assignment: CDR1 MDHEN and CDR2 SYDVKM. CDR3 in amino acids: CASRTTVGAEAFF. Here the CDR3 DNA reads TGTGCCAGCAGGACGACAGTGGGCGCTGAAGCTTTCTTT.

J is TRBJ1-5 and V is TRBV7-9, with TRBD1 as a possible D gene (5 bases). V was shortened by 5 bases and J by 7 bases, with 18 bases between the two germline ends. Germline CDR1 SEHNR, CDR2 FQNEAQ (reference sequence). The CDR3 length is 15 residues. The CDR3 DNA follows: TGTGCCAGCAGCGGCCAGGGAATTCAAAGCCAGCCCCAGCATTTT. The encoded protein is CASSGQGIQSQPQHF.

Here the CDR3 DNA reads TGTGCCAGCAGTTTCCCCTGGGTTGGGACAGGGGTAAATCAGCCCCAGCATTTT. Its protein product is CASSFPWVGTGVNQPQHF. The J gene is TRBJ1-5, the V gene TRBV28, with 10 positions matching TRBD1. Germline values: CDR1 MDHEN, CDR2 SYDVKM. This CDR3 comprises 18 residues. Trimming removed 3 bases from V and 4 bases from J; junction bases left unmatched: 12.

As regards this clone: One junction end disagrees with the germline gene, perhaps due to a read error. Other DNA sequences in this sample translate to the same CDR3. This rearrangement joins TRBV7-9 to TRBJ2-6, with 7 bases fitting TRBD1. The CDR3 totals 19 residues. Germline CDR1 reads SEHNR; CDR2 reads FQNEAQ (reference sequence). In DNA, the CDR3 is TGTGCCAGCAGCTTAGTTTGGGGGACAGCATACTCTGGGGCCAACGTCCTGACCTTC. Its protein product is CASSLVWGTAYSGANVLTF.

This clone was found a few times. The V and J genes are TRBV5-4 and TRBJ1-1; 7 bases map to TRBD1. Germline CDR1 reads SGHNT; CDR2 reads YYREEE (reference sequence). Trimming at V came to 2 bases and at J to 10 bases, leaving 11 bases not matched to a gene. This CDR3 comprises 14 residues. CDR3 sequence: CASSFSDRVVGAFF. For the CDR3, the DNA is TGTGCCAGCAGCTTTTCCGACAGGGTGGTTGGAGCTTTCTTT.

The V call is TRBV6-4, the J call TRBJ2-3; no clear D. CDR1 and CDR2 (germline): MRHNA, SNTAGT. The ends were cut back, 0 bases at V and 4 bases at J, with 5 bases in the middle. This CDR3 is built from 13 residues. This CDR3 reads CASSDSRADTQYF. CDR3 sequence (DNA): TGTGCCAGCAGTGACTCGAGAGCAGATACGCAGTATTTT.

V gene TRBV7-9 combines with J gene TRBJ2-7; TRBD1 matches 8 bases. This CDR3 spans 15 amino acids. The germline V gene has CDR1 SEHNR and CDR2 FQNEAQ (reference sequence). V was pared by 4 bases and J by 3 bases, with 8 bases of the junction left unmatched. This CDR3 is CASSSAGTGGYEQYF. The CDR3 region has the DNA TGTGCCAGCAGCTCCGCCGGGACAGGAGGCTACGAGCAGTACTTC.

This rearrangement joins TRBV28 to TRBJ1-6; 8 bases match TRBD1. The CDR3 sequence is 15 residues long. Germline V gene data show CDR1 as MDHEN and CDR2 as SYDVKM. V was clipped by 5 bases and J by 5 bases; unmatched bases: 5. DNA for the CDR3: TGTGCCAGCAGTCCACCAGGGGGCAATAATTCACCCCTCCACTTT. Translating gives CASSPPGGNNSPLHF. Based on the CDR3 plus reference TRBV28 and TRBJ1-6, the full variable domain is DVKVTQSSRYLVKRTGEKVFLECVQDMDHENMFWYRQDPGLGLRLIYFSYDVKMKEKGDIPEGYSVSREKKERFSLILESASTNQTSMYLCASSPPGGNNSPLHFGNGTRLTVT.

The chain has TRBV7-2 and TRBJ2-1; the match to TRBD2 covers 7 bases. The V and J ends lost 3 bases and 3 bases, in that order; junction bases with no gene match: 5. CDR1 is SGHTA, CDR2 FQGNSA, per germline. The CDR3 has 15 residues. CDR3 sequence (DNA): TGTGCCAGCAGCTTGGGGCGGGGGAGCTACAATGAGCAGTTCTTC. Protein sequence: CASSLGRGSYNEQFF.